One and the same sample provided the 14 T cell receptor beta chains below, sequenced in a study of human versus mouse CDR3 diversity and MHC coevolution. Libraries were prepared by immunoSEQ multiplex PCR; TCRdb keeps only in-frame clonotypes and omits some of them. Of about 83,000 clones listed, 92% were seen once; the top ten hold roughly 0.15%. The sequenced material came from naive CD4+ T cells from blood. Indicated subset: CD45RO-negative CD62L-positive naive CD4 T cells. These receptors all stem from a person between 25 and 70 years old in good health.

The chain carries TRBV28 and TRBJ1-2; TRBD1 might be the D (5 bases). Germline V lookup: CDR1 MDHEN, CDR2 SYDVKM. Trimming stripped 5 bases from V and 8 bases from J, with 18 bases between. This CDR3 has 14 residues. CDR3 sequence: CASSRRPLWGGYTF. In DNA form, the CDR3 reads TGTGCCAGCAGTCGGCGTCCGCTCTGGGGCGGCTACACCTTC.

The chain employs TRBV5-1 and TRBJ1-4; D not certain. Between the trimmed V and J ends, which lost 0 bases and 0 bases, there was a span of 6 bases. This CDR3 is built from 15 residues. Germline loops: CDR1 SGHRS, CDR2 YFSETQ. CDR3 DNA sequence: TGCGCCAGCAGCTTGGGGTCAGCAACTAATGAAAAACTGTTTTTT. Protein product: CASSLGSATNEKLFF. The full variable domain, its missing parts supplied by reference TRBV5-1 and TRBJ1-4, is KAGVTQTPRYLIKTRGQQVTLSCSPISGHRSVSWYQQTPGQGLQFLFEYFSETQRNKGNFPGRFSGRQFSNSRSEMNVSTLELGDSALYLCASSLGSATNEKLFFGSGTQLSVL.

The chain joins TRBV30 to TRBJ1-5, with D maybe TRBD1 (6 bases). Trimming left V 0 bases short and J 9 bases short, with 21 bases between. The germline V gene encodes CDR1 GTSNPN and CDR2 SVGIG (reference sequence). This CDR3 comprises 16 residues. CDR3 sequence (DNA): TGTGCCTGGAGTGTAAGTAACAGGGTGGCGAGCTCGCCCCAGCATTTT. This sequence encodes CAWSVSNRVASSPQHF.

V is TRBV19 and J is TRBJ2-1; D is possibly TRBD2 (5 bases). V lost 5 bases and J lost 10, with 18 bases in between. CDR3 length equals 14 residues. Germline-derived CDR1 and CDR2 are LNHDA and SQIVND (reference sequence). CDR3 in amino acids: CASSATRAVVEQFF. DNA for the CDR3: TGTGCCAGTAGTGCCACTAGGGCGGTAGTGGAGCAGTTCTTC. The variable domain in full, completed from reference TRBV19 and TRBJ2-1, reads DGGITQSPKYLFRKEGQNVTLSCEQNLNHDAMYWYRQDPGQGLRLIYYSQIVNDFQKGDIAEGYSVSREKKESFPLTVTSAQKNPTAFYLCASSATRAVVEQFFGPGTRLTVL.

The chain has TRBV21-1 and TRBJ2-1; TRBD2 is taken as the D call from the table, unchecked against the DNA. TRBV21-1 is termed a pseudogene. This CDR3 spans 17 amino acids. The DNA of the CDR3 is TGTGCCAGCAGCAAAGTCAGCGGGAAAGGGCCCTACAATGAGCAGTTCTTC. Translating it yields CASSKVSGKGPYNEQFF.

The rearrangement uses TRBV20-1 and TRBJ2-1; possibly TRBD2 for D (5 bases). The CDR3 covers 11 residues. Trimming cost V 1 base and J 9 bases, with 7 bases left between them. The germline gives CDR1 DFQATT, CDR2 SNEGSKA (reference sequence). The CDR3 sequence: CSARVLAEQFF. The DNA for the CDR3 is TGCAGTGCTAGAGTGCTAGCTGAGCAGTTCTTC.

This sequence joins TRBV23-1 and TRBJ1-2, with D maybe TRBD1 (5 bases). TRBV23-1 carries the ORF label, with uncertain function. V lost 10 bases to trimming and J lost 8 bases, with 20 bases between them. This CDR3 spans 13 amino acids. CDR3 nucleotides: TGCGCCACCCCGGAAAGGGGCCTCGTGGGCTACACCTTC. It encodes CATPERGLVGYTF.

This clone was counted once. The chain uses TRBV7-8 and TRBJ2-7, with D unresolved. V was cut by 1 base and J by 9 bases, with 7 bases left in between. Per germline, CDR1 SGHVS and CDR2 FQNEAQ. The CDR3 is 11 amino acids. This chain's CDR3 is CASSLGAGQYF. CDR3 nucleotides: TGTGCCAGCAGCTTAGGGGCAGGGCAGTACTTC.

The genes are TRBV27 and TRBJ2-5, with unresolved D. The CDR3 runs to 13 residues. Trimming removed 10 bases from V and 4 bases from J, with 16 bases in between. Germline CDR1 and CDR2: MNHEY and SMNVEV (reference sequence). CDR3 sequence: CANPLGPPETQYF. In DNA form, the CDR3 reads TGTGCCAACCCCCTAGGCCCGCCAGAGACCCAGTACTTC.

The chain has TRBV5-8 and TRBJ2-3; 9 bases are a match to TRBD2. This CDR3 has 18 amino acids. J was trimmed by 3 bases and V by 4 bases; bases with no gene match: 15. The V gene's germline CDR1 is SGHTS and CDR2 YDEGEE. The CDR3 bases are TGTGCCAGCAGCCTGGGAACCTACAGCGGGGGGCCAACAGATACGCAGTATTTT. This sequence encodes CASSLGTYSGGPTDTQYF.

The V and J genes are TRBV6-1 and TRBJ2-7; 7 nucleotides line up with TRBD1. Germline assignment: CDR1 MNHNS and CDR2 SASEGT. After removal of 6 bases from V and 4 bases from J, the junction contained 9 bases not matched to a gene. This CDR3 has 14 amino acids. DNA of the CDR3: TGTGCCAGCAGATCTCAGGGACAGTTATACGAGCAGTACTTC. Translation gives CASRSQGQLYEQYF.

The CDR3 nucleotides are TGTGCCAGCAGCTCCCAGGGATACTATGGCTACACCTTC. Translated, it gives CASSSQGYYGYTF. The chain couples TRBV11-2 to TRBJ1-2, with a tentative D call TRBD1 (5 bases). The CDR3 contains 13 residues. Germline assignment: CDR1 SGHAT and CDR2 FQNNGV. V was trimmed by 4 bases and J by 3 bases, leaving 9 bases between them.

The chain is built from TRBV18 and TRBJ1-1; D possibly corresponds to TRBD1 (6 bases). Germline CDR1 and CDR2: KGHSH and LQKENI. CDR3 length equals 15 residues. Between the trimmed V and J ends, which lost 3 bases and 2 bases, there was a span of 13 bases. DNA for the CDR3: TGTGCCAGCTCACCTGGGACACGCCCAAACACTGAAGCTTTCTTT. Its translation: CASSPGTRPNTEAFF.

This clone was seen more than once but under ten times. This chain joins TRBV28 and TRBJ1-1; D unresolved. This CDR3 contains 13 residues. V was cut by 6 bases and J by 10 bases, with 18 bases left in between. Germline CDR1 reads MDHEN; CDR2 reads SYDVKM. As DNA, the CDR3 is TGTGCCAGCAGCTATGCGCAGGAACTTGGAGCTTTCTTT. Residues: CASSYAQELGAFF. Drawing the rest from reference TRBV28 and TRBJ1-1, the complete variable domain is DVKVTQSSRYLVKRTGEKVFLECVQDMDHENMFWYRQDPGLGLRLIYFSYDVKMKEKGDIPEGYSVSREKKERFSLILESASTNQTSMYLCASSYAQELGAFFGQGTRLTVV.